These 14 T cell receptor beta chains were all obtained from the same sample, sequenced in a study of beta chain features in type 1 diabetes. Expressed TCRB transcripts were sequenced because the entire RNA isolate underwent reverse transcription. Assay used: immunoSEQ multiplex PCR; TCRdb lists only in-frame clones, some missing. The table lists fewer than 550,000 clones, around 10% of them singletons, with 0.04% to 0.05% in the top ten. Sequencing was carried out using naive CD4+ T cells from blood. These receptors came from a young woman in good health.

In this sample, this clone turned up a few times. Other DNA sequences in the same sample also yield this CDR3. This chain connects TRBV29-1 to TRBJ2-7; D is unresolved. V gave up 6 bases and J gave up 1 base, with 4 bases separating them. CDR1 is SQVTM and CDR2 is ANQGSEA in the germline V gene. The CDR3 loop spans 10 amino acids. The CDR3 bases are TGCAGCGTGGGTTCCTACGAGCAGTACTTC. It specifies CSVGSYEQYF.

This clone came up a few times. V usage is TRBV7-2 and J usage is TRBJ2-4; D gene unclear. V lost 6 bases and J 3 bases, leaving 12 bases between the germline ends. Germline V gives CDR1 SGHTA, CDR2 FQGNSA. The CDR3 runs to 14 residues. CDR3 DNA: TGTGCCAGCAGACCAGACGGACGCAAAAACATTCAGTACTTC. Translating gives CASRPDGRKNIQYF.

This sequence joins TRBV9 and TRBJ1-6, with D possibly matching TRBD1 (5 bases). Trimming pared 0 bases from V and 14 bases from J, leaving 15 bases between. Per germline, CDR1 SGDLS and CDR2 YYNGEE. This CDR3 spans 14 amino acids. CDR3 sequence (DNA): TGTGCCAGCAGCGTAGCGTCTGGGGGAAGGACCCTCCACTTT. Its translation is CASSVASGGRTLHF.

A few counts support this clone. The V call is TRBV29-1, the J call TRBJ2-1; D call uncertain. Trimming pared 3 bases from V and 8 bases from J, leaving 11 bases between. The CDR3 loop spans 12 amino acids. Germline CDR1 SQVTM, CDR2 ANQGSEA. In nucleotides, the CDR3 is TGCAGCGTTGACAAGGGTATCTATGAGCAGTTCTTC. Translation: CSVDKGIYEQFF.

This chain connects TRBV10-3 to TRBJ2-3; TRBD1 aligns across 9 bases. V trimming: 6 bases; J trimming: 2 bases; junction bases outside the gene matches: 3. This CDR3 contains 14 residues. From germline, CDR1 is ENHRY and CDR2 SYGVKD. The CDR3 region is CAIRRDRDTDTQYF. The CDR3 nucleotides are TGTGCCATCAGGAGGGACAGGGACACAGATACGCAGTATTTT.

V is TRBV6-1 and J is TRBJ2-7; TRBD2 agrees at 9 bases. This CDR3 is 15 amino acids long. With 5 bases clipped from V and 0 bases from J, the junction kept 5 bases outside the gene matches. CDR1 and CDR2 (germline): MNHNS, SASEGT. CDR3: CASSLSGGRSYEQYV. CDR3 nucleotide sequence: TGTGCCAGCAGTCTTAGCGGGGGCCGCTCCTACGAGCAGTACGTC.

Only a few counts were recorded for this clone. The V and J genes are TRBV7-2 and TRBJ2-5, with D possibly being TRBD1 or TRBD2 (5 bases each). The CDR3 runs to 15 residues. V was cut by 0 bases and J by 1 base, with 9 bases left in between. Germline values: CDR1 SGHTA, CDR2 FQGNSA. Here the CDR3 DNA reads TGTGCCAGCAGCTTAGCGCCAGGGACCCAAGAGACCCAGTACTTC. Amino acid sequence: CASSLAPGTQETQYF.

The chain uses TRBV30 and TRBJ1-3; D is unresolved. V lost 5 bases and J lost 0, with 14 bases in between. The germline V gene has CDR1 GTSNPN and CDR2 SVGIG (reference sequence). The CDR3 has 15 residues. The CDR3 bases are TGTGCCTGGGGGCTAGGACTGAACTCTGGAAACACCATATATTTT. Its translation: CAWGLGLNSGNTIYF.

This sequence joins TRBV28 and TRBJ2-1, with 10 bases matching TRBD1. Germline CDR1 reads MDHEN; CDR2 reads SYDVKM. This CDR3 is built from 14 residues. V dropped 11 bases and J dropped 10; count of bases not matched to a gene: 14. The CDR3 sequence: CAARETGGSWEQFF. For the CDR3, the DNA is TGTGCCGCTAGGGAGACAGGGGGCTCTTGGGAGCAGTTCTTC.

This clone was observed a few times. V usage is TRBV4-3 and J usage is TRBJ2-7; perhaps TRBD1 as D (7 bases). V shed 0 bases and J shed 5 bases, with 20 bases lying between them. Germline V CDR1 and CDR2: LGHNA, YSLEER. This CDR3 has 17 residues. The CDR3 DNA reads TGCGCCAGCAGCCAAGACATGGCGAGACTAGGGGGCGACGAGCAGTACTTC. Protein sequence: CASSQDMARLGGDEQYF.

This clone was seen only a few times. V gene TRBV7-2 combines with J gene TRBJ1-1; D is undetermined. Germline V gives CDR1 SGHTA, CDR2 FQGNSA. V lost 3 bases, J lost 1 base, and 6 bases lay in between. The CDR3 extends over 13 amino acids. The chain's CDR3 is CASSFDGNTEAFF. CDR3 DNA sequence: TGTGCCAGCAGCTTCGATGGGAACACTGAAGCTTTCTTT.

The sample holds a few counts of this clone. The DNA for the CDR3 is TGCAGCGTCGCCTCCGGGACAGGCTTGTACGAGCAGTACTTC. Translated: CSVASGTGLYEQYF. The rearrangement links TRBV29-1 to TRBJ2-7, with 8 bases matching TRBD1. The J segment lost 4 bases and the V segment lost 6 bases, leaving 11 bases of the junction unmatched. CDR1 is SQVTM, CDR2 ANQGSEA, per germline. The length of the CDR3 is 14 residues.

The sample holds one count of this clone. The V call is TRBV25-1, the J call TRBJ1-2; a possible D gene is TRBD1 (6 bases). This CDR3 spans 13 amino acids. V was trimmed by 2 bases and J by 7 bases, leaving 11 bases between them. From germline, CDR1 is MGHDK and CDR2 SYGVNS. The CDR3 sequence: CASSEAGGLGYTF. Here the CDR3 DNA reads TGTGCCAGCAGTGAAGCCGGGGGCCTTGGCTACACCTTC.

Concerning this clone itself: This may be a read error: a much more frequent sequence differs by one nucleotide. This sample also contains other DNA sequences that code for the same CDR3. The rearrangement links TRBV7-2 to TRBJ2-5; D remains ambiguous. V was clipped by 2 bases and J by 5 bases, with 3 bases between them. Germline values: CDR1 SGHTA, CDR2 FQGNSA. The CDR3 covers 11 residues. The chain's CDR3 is CASSLKETQYF. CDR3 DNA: TGTGCCAGCAGCTTAAAGGAGACCCAGTACTTC.